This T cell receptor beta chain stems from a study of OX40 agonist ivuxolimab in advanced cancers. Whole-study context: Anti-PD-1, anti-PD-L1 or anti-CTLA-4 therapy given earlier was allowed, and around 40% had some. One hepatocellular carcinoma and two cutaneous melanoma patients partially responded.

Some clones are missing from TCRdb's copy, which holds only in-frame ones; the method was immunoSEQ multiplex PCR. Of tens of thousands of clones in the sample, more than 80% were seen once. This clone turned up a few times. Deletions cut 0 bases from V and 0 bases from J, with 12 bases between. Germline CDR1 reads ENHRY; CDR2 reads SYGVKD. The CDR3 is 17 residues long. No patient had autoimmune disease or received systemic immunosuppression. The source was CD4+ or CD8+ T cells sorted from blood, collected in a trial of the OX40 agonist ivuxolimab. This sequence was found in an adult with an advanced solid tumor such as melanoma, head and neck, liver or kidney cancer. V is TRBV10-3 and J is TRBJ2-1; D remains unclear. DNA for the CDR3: TGTGCCATCAGTGAGTCGAGACAAAGTACCTCCTACAATGAGCAGTTCTTC. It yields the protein CAISESRQSTSYNEQFF.